Below, 6 T cell receptor beta chains from the same sample are listed, as sequenced in a study of control samples from healthy donors and cancer patients. Measured with immunoSEQ multiplex PCR; TCRdb has only the in-frame clones, and not every one. This table has about 65,000 clones, over 75% appearing once. Sequencing was carried out using PBMCs. These receptors came from a woman aged 45-65 years with colorectal cancer.

The rearrangement joins TRBV18 to TRBJ1-1, with D possibly matching TRBD1 (6 bases). Trimming took 4 bases from V and 0 from J, leaving 12 bases between them. Looked up from germline, CDR1 is KGHSH and CDR2 is LQKENI. The CDR3 length is 15 residues. The CDR3 loop reads CASSLRTEMNTEAFF. For the CDR3, the DNA is TGTGCCAGCTCACTACGGACAGAGATGAACACTGAAGCTTTCTTT. The variable domain in full, with the rest retrieved from reference TRBV18 and TRBJ1-1, is NAGVMQNPRHLVRRRGQEARLRCSPMKGHSHVYWYRQLPEEGLKFMVYLQKENIIDESGMPKERFSAEFPKEGPSILRIQQVVRGDSAAYFCASSLRTEMNTEAFFGQGTRLTVV.

The chain combines TRBV30 with TRBJ2-7; 10 bases line up with TRBD2. The CDR3 runs 14 residues. V shed 0 bases, J shed 4 bases, and the junction held 3 bases outside the gene matches. Germline V CDR1 and CDR2: GTSNPN, SVGIG (reference sequence). This CDR3 is CAWSVSSGSYEQYF. CDR3 sequence (DNA): TGTGCCTGGAGTGTATCTAGCGGGAGTTACGAGCAGTACTTC.

The chain couples TRBV28 to TRBJ2-1; 12 nucleotides align to TRBD2. The germline V gene has CDR1 MDHEN and CDR2 SYDVKM. The trim removed 6 bases at V and 9 bases at J, leaving 12 bases unmatched. CDR3 length equals 16 residues. CDR3 protein: CASSTTSTSGSGEQFF. In nucleotides, the CDR3 is TGTGCCAGCAGCACTACCTCGACTAGCGGGAGCGGTGAGCAGTTCTTC. Full variable domain (outside the CDR3, taken from reference TRBV28 and TRBJ2-1): DVKVTQSSRYLVKRTGEKVFLECVQDMDHENMFWYRQDPGLGLRLIYFSYDVKMKEKGDIPEGYSVSREKKERFSLILESASTNQTSMYLCASSTTSTSGSGEQFFGPGTRLTVL.

The rearrangement uses TRBV4-2 and TRBJ1-5, with D tentatively TRBD1 (5 bases). With 0 bases removed from V and 6 bases from J, the gap between germline ends came to 15 bases. The CDR3 has 16 residues. CDR1 is LGHNA and CDR2 is YNFKEQ in the germline V gene. The CDR3 sequence: CASSQDLLGPGQPQHF. CDR3 DNA sequence: TGTGCCAGCAGCCAAGATCTGTTGGGGCCAGGTCAGCCCCAGCATTTT.

The V and J genes are TRBV6-5 and TRBJ1-6; 9 nucleotides agree with TRBD1. Germline loops: CDR1 MNHEY, CDR2 SVGAGI. The length of the CDR3 is 14 residues. V shed 6 bases, J shed 11 bases, and the junction held 8 bases outside the gene matches. CDR3 nucleotide sequence: TGTGCCAGCAGCCAAGGACAGGGGTTCACACCCCTCCACTTT. Protein sequence: CASSQGQGFTPLHF.

This sequence joins TRBV10-3 and TRBJ1-2, with D possibly matching TRBD1 (5 bases). Trimming stripped 6 bases from V and 6 bases from J, with 11 bases between. Germline loops: CDR1 ENHRY, CDR2 SYGVKD. This CDR3 region has 12 residues. The DNA of the CDR3 is TGTGCCATCAGGGCAGGGATGGATGGCTACACCTTC. Its protein product is CAIRAGMDGYTF.